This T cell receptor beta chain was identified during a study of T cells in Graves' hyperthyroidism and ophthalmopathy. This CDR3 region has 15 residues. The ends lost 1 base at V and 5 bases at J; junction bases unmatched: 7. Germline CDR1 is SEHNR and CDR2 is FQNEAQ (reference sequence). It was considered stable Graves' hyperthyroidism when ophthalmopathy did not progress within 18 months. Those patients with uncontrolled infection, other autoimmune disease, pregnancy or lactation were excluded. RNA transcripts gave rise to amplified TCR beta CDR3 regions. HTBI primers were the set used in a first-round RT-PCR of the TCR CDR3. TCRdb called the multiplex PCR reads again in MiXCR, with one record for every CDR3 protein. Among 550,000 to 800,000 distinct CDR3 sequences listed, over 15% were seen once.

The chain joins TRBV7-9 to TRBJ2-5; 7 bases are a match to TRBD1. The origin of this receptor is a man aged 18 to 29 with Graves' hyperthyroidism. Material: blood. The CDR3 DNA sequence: TGTGCCAGCAGCTTAGTAGGACAGGCTTCCGAGACCCAGTACTTC. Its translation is CASSLVGQASETQYF.